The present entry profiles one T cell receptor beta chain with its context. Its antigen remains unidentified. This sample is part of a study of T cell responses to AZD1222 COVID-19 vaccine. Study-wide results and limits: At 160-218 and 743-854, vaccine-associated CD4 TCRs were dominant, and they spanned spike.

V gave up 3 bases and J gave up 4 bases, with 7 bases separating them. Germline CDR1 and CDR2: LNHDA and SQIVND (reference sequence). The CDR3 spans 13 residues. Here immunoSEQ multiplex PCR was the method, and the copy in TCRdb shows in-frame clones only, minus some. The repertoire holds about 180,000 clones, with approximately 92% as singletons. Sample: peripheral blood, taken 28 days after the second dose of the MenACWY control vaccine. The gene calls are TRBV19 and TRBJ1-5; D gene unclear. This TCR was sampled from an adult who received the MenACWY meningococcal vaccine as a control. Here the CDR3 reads CASSIRENQPQHF. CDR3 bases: TGTGCCAGTAGTATCCGCGAGAATCAGCCCCAGCATTTT.